This T cell receptor beta chain was found in a study of blood T cells in healthy people across ages. The study, taken as a whole, reports: Diversity figures derived from one million T cells were judged to underestimate the true value.

Total RNA was isolated from each sample in quantities of at least 5 micrograms. It was with a sample-barcoded 5' primer and a J-beta primer mix that a second PCR of about 6 to 12 cycles was run. Tagging of each cDNA molecule was performed by a template-switch adaptor with 12 random nucleotides. TCRdb processed the 5' RACE reads anew with MiXCR; each CDR3 protein has one entry. The data contain about 1.8 million distinct CDR3 sequences, about 50% of them singletons. This clonotype was observed a handful of times. Its antigen is unidentified. Trimming pared 2 bases from V and 4 bases from J, leaving 8 bases between. Germline CDR1 SEHNR, CDR2 FQNEAQ (reference sequence). This CDR3 has 13 residues.

The TCR sequence derives from a woman in her thirties or forties in good health. The chain uses TRBV7-9 and TRBJ2-5, with a possible D match to TRBD2 (5 bases). The source material was blood. CDR3 bases: TGTGCCAGCAGCTTATTCGGGGTAGAGACCCAGTACTTC. Its translation: CASSLFGVETQYF.